This T cell receptor (beta chain) originates from a study of blood T cell repertoires in COVID-19. Study-wide background: Acute and convalescent COVID-19 samples came from the United States, Italy and Spain.

The V end was cut by 5 bases, the J end by 1 base, with 20 bases between. Germline V gene lookup returns CDR1 SGHVS and CDR2 FNYEAQ. The CDR3 contains 17 residues. The protocol was immunoSEQ multiplex PCR, while the TCRdb copy is restricted to in-frame clones and leaves out a portion. The top ten clones hold 4.5% to 7.5% of a sample with some 170,000 clones, around 82% of them seen once. Each recovered donor of Cohort 3 presented with two negative PCRs, clearance, or symptom resolution. Sequencing was carried out using PBMCs or T cells enriched from blood (not recorded which). This sequence originates from a man aged 40-49 years who had recovered from COVID-19. The chain uses TRBV7-6 and TRBJ1-1; the D is unclear. DNA of the CDR3: TGTGCCAGCAGCGAGTACTCTGCTTTAGGCGGGAACACTGAAGCTTTCTTT. Translation: CASSEYSALGGNTEAFF.